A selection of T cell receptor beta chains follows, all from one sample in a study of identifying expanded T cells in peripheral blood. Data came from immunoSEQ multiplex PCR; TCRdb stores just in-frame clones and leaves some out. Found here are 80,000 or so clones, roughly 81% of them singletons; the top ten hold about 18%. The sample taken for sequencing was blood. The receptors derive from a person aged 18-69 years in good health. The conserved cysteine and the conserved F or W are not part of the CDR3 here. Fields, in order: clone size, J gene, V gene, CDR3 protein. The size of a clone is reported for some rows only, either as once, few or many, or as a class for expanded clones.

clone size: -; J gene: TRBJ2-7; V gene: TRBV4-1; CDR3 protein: ASSQDSRETYEQY
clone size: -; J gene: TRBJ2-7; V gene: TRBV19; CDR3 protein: ASSMSLQLYEQY
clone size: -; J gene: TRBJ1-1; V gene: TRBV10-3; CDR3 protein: AISAGQDTEAF
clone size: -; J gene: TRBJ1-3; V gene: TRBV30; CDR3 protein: AWTLLDGGNTIY
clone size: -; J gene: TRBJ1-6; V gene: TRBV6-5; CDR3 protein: ASSYFDSPLH
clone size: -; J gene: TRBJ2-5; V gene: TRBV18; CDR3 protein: ASSPGQGRNEQY
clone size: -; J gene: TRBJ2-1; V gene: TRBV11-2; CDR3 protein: ASSLDRPLTGREGENEQF
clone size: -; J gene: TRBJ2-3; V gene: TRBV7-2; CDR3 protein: ASSSKRGTDTQY
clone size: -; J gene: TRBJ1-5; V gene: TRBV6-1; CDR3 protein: ASSDGWGPKQPQH
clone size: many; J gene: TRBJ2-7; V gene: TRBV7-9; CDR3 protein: ASSGGMGLAHEQY
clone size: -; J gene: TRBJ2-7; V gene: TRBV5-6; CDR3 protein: ASSFWDRGFEQY
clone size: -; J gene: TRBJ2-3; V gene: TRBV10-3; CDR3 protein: AIRDTGADTQY
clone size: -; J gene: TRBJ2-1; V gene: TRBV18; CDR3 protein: ASSPRHGRADNEQF
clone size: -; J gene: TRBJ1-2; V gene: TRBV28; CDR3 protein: ASRLQGEKYGYT
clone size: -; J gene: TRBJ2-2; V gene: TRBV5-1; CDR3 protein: ASSLAGAVGITGELF
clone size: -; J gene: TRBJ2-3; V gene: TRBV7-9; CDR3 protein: ASSLGTGSDTQY
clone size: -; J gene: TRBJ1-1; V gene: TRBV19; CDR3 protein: ASRGNLNTEAF
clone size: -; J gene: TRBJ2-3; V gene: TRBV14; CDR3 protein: ASSQGDFTDTQY
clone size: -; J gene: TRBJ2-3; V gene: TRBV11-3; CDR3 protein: ASSPGLAGGQWSTDTQY
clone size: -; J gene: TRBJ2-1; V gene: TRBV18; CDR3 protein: ASSPPQPSSYNEQF
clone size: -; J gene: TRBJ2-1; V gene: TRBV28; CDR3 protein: ASSSFYNEQF
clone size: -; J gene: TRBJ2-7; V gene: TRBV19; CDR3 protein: AIRGGPGTGTGLFSYEQY
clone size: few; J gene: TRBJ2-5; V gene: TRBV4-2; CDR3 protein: ASSQLMTETQETQY
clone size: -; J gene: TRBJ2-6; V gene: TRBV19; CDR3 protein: ASSITGDGANVLT
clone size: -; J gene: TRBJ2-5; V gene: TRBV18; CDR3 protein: ASSLAGIQETQY
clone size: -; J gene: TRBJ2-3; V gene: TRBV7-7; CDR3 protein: ASSLGRGADTQY
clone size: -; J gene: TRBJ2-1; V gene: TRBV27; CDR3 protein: ASSLSTGQATAEQF
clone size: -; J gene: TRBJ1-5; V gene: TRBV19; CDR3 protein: ASSISQGHDQPQH
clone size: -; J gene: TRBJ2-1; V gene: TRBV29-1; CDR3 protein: SVNTGTGGWNEQF
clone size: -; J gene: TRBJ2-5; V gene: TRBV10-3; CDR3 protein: AISDGLLETQY
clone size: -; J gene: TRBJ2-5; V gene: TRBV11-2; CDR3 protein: ASSLGVGGSAETQY
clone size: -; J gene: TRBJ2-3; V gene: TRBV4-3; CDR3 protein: ASSRAGGPGDTQY